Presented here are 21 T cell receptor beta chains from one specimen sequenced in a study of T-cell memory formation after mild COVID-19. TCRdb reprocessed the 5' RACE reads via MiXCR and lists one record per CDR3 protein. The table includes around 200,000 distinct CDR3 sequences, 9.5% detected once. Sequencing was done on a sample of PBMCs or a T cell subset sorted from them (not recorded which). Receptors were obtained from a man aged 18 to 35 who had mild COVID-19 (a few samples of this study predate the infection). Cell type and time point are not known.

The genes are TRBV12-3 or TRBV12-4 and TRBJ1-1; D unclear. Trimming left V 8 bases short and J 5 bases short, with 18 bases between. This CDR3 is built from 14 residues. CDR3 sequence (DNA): TGTGCCAGCTTCCCGGGGAACCGGAGGACTGAAGCTTTCTTT. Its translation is CASFPGNRRTEAFF.

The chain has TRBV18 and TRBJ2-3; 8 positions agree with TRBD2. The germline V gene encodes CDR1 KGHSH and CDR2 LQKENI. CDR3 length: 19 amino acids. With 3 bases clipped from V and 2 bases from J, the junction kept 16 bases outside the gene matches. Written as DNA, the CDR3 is TGTGCCAGCTCACCGATCTCCGGGGGGGCAGTAGGCTCCACAGATACGCAGTATTTT. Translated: CASSPISGGAVGSTDTQYF.

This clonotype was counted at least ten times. Here the CDR3 reads CASSHAGYNSPLHF. The DNA of the CDR3 is TGTGCCAGCAGCCATGCGGGCTATAATTCACCCCTCCACTTT. This chain uses TRBV3-1 with TRBJ1-6; D gene ambiguous. Germline CDR1 reads LGHDT; CDR2 reads YNNKEL (reference sequence). V was pared by 3 bases and J by 3 bases, with 6 bases between. The CDR3 totals 14 residues.

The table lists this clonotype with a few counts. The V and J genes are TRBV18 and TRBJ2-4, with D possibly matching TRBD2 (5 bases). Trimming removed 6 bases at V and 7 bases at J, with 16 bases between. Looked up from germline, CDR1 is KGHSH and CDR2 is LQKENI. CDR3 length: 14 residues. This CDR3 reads CASSDSGRSNIQYF. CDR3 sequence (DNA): TGTGCCAGCTCGGACTCGGGCAGGTCGAACATTCAGTACTTC.

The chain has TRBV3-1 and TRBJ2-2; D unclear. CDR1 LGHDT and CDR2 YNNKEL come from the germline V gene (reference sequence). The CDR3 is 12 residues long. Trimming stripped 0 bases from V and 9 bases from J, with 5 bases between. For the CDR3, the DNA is TGTGCCAGCAGCCAAGAGGGGAGGGAGCTGTTTTTT. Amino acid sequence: CASSQEGRELFF.

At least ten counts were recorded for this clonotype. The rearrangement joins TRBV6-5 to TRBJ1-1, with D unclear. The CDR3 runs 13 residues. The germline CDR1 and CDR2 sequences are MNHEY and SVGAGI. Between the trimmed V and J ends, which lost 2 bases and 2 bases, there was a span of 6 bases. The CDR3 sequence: CASSYAGNTEAFF. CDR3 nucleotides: TGTGCCAGCAGTTACGCGGGAAACACTGAAGCTTTCTTT.

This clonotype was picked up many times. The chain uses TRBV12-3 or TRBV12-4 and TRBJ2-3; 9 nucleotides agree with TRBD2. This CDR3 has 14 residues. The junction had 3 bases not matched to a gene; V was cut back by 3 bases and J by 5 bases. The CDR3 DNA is TGTGCCAGCAGTTTGCGGGGGGGCGGAGATACGCAGTATTTT. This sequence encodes CASSLRGGGDTQYF.

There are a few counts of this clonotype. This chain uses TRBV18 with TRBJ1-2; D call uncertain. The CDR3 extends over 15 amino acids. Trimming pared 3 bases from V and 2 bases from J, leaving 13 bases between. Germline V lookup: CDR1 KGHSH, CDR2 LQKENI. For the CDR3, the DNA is TGTGCCAGCTCACCCACGTCCGGACGGAACTATGGCTACACCTTC. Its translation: CASSPTSGRNYGYTF.

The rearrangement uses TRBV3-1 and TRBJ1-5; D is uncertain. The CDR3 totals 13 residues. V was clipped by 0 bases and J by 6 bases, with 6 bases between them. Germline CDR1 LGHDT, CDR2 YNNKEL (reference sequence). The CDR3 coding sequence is TGTGCCAGCAGCCAAGAGAGAAGTCAGCCCCAGCATTTT. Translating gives CASSQERSQPQHF.

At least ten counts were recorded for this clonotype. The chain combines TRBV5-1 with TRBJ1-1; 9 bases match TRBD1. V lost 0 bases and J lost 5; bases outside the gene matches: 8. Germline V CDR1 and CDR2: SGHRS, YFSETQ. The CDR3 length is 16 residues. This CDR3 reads CASSLGAQGAGTEAFF. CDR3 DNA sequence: TGCGCCAGCAGCTTGGGGGCACAGGGGGCAGGTACTGAAGCTTTCTTT.

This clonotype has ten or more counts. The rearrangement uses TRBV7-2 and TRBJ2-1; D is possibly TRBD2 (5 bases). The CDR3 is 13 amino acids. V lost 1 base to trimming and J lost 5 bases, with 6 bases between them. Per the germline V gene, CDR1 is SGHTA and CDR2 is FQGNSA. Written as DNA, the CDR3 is TGTGCCAGCAGCTTAGGGCGGGACAATGAGCAGTTCTTC. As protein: CASSLGRDNEQFF. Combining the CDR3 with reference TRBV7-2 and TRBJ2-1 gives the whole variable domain GAGVSQSPSNKVTEKGKDVELRCDPISGHTALYWYRQSLGQGLEFLIYFQGNSAPDKSGLPSDRFSAERTGGSVSTLTIQRTQQEDSAVYLCASSLGRDNEQFFGPGTRLTVL.

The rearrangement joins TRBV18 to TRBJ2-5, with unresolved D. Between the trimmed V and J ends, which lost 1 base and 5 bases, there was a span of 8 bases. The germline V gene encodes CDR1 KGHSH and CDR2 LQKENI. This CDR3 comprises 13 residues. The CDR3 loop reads CASSPQGPETQYF. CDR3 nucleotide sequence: TGTGCCAGCTCACCACAGGGTCCGGAGACCCAGTACTTC.

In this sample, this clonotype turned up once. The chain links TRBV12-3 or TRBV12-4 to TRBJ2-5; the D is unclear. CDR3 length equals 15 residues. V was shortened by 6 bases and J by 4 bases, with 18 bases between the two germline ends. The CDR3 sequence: CASSPNPQARETQYF. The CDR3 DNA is TGTGCCAGCAGCCCGAACCCCCAGGCTCGAGAGACCCAGTACTTC.

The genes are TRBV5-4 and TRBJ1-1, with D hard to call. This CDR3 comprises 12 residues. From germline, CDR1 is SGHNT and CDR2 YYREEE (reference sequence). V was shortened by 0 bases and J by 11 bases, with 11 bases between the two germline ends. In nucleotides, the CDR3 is TGTGCCAGCAGCTTGGCCAAGGAGGCGGCTTTCTTT. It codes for CASSLAKEAAFF.

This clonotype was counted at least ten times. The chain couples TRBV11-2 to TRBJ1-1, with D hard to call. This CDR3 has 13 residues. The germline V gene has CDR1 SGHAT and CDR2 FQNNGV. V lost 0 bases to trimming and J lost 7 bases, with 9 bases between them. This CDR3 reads CASSLDRHGEAFF. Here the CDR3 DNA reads TGTGCCAGCAGCTTAGACCGCCACGGTGAAGCTTTCTTT.

In DNA, the CDR3 is TGCGCCAGCAGCCAAGAGAGCCTATTGTCCCGGGGGGTGTTTAACACTGAAGCTTTCTTT. It is translated as CASSQESLLSRGVFNTEAFF. This chain joins TRBV4-1 and TRBJ1-1; maybe TRBD1 (5 bases). Between the trimmed V and J ends, which lost 0 bases and 2 bases, there was a span of 25 bases. The CDR3 totals 20 residues. CDR1 MGHRA and CDR2 YSYEKL come from the germline V gene.

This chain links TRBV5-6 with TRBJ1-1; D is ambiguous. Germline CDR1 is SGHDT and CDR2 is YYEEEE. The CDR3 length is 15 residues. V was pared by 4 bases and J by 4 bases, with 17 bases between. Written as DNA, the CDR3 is TGTGCCAGCAGCAAGAGGGTCCGTCTGCCCACTGAAGCTTTCTTT. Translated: CASSKRVRLPTEAFF.

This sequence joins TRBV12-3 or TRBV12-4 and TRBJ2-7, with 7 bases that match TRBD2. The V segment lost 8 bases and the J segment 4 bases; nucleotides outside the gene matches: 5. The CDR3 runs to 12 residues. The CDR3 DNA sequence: TGTGCCAGCGGGGGGGGGTGGTACGAGCAGTACTTC. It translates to CASGGGWYEQYF.

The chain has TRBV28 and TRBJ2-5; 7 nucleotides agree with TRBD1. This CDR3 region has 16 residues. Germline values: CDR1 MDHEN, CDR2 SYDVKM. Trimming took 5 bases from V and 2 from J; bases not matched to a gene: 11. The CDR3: CASSHRQGRGQETQYF. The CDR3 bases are TGTGCCAGCAGTCACCGACAGGGTCGGGGACAAGAGACCCAGTACTTC.

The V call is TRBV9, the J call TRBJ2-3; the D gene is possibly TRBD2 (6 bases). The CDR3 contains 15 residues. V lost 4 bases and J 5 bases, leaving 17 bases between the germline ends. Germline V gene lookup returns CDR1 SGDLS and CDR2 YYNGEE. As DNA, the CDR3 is TGTGCCAGCAGCTCCCGACTGGGACTGGGAGATACGCAGTATTTT. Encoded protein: CASSSRLGLGDTQYF.

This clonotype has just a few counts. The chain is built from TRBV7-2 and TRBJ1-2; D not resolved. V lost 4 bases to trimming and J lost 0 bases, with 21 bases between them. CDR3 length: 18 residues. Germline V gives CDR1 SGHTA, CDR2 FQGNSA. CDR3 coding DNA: TGTGCCAGCAGCTCCACTACCTCATCCCCAATTACTAACTATGGCTACACCTTC. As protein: CASSSTTSSPITNYGYTF.